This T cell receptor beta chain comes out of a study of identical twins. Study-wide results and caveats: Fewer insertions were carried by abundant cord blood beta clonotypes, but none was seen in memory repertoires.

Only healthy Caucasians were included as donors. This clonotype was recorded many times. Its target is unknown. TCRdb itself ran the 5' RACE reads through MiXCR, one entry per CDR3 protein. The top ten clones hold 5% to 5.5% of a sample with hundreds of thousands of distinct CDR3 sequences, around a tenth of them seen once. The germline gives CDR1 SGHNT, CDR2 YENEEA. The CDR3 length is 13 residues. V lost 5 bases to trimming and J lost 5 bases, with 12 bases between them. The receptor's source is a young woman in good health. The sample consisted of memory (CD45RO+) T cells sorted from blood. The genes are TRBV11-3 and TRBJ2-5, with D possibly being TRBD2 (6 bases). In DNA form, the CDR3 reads TGTGCCAGCAGCCAGACTAGAGACGAGACCCAGTACTTC. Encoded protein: CASSQTRDETQYF. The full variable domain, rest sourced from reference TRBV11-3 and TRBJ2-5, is EAGVVQSPRYKIIEKKQPVAFWCNPISGHNTLYWYLQNLGQGPELLIRYENEEAVDDSQLPKDRFSAERLKGVDSTLKIQPAELGDSAVYLCASSQTRDETQYFGPGTRLLVL.